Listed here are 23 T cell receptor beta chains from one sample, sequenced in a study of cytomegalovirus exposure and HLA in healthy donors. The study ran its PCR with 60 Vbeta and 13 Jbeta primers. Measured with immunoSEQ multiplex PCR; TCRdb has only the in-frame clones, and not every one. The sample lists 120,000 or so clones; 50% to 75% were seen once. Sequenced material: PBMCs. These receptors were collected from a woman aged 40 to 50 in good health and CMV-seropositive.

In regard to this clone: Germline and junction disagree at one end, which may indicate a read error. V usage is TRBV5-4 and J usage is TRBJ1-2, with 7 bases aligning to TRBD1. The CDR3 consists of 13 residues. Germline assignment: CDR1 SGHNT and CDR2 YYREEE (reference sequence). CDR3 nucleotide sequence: TGTGCCAGCAGGTCCGGGACAGCTGATGGCTACCCCTTC. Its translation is CASRSGTADGYPF.

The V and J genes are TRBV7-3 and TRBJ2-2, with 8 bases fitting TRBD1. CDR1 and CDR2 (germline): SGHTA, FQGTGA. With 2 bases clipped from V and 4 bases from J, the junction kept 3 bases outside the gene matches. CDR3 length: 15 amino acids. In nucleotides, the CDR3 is TGTGCCAGCAGCTTACAGGGGGCCGCCACCGGGGAGCTGTTTTTT. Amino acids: CASSLQGAATGELFF. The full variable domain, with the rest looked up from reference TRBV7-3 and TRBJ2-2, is GAGVSQTPSNKVTEKGKYVELRCDPISGHTALYWYRQSLGQGPEFLIYFQGTGAADDSGLPNDRFFAVRPEGSVSTLKIQRTERGDSAVYLCASSLQGAATGELFFGEGSRLTVL.

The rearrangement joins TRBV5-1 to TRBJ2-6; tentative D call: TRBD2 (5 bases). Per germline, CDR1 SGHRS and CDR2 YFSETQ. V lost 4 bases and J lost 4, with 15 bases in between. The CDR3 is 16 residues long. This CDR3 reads CASSRDPTAGANVLTF. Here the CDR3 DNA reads TGCGCCAGCAGCCGGGATCCCACAGCCGGGGCCAACGTCCTGACTTTC.

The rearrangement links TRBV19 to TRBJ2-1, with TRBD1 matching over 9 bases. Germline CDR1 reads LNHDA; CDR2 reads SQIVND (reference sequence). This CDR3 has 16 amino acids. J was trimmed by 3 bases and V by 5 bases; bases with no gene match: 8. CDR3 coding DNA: TGTGCCAGTAGTCCTCTCGGGACAGGGAACTACAATGAGCAGTTCTTC. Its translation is CASSPLGTGNYNEQFF.

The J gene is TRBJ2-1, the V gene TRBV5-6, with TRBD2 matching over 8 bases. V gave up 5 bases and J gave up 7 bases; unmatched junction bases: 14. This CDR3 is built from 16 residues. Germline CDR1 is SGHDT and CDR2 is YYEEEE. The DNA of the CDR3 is TGTGCCAGCAGTCCTCTCGCGGGAGGATTGGATAATGAGCAGTTCTTC. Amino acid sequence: CASSPLAGGLDNEQFF.

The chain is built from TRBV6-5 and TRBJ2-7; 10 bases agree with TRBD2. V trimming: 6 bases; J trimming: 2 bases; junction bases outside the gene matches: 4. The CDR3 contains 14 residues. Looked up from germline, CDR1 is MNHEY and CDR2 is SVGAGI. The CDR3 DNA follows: TGTGCCAGCAGACGGACTAGCGGAACCTACGAGCAGTACTTC. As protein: CASRRTSGTYEQYF.

CDR3: CASSQVYRGPPYEQYF. CDR3 in DNA: TGTGCCAGCAGCCAAGTCTACAGGGGTCCCCCGTACGAGCAGTACTTC. J is TRBJ2-7 and V is TRBV14, with TRBD1 matching over 7 bases. With V trimmed by 1 base and J by 4 bases, 10 bases remained unmatched. The germline gives CDR1 SGHDN, CDR2 FVKESK. There are 16 residues in the CDR3. The complete variable domain, with remaining parts taken from reference TRBV14 and TRBJ2-7, reads EAGVTQFPSHSVIEKGQTVTLRCDPISGHDNLYWYRRVMGKEIKFLLHFVKESKQDESGMPNNRFLAERTGGTYSTLKVQPAELEDSGVYFCASSQVYRGPPYEQYFGPGTRLTVT.

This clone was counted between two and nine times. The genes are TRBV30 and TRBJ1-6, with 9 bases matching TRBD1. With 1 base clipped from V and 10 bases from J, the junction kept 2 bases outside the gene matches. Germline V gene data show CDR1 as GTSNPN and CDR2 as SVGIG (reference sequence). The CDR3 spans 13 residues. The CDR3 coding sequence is TGTGCCTGGAGTGGGACAGGGGAATCACCCCTCCACTTT. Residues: CAWSGTGESPLHF. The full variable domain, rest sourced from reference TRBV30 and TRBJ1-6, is SQTIHQWPATLVQPVGSPLSLECTVEGTSNPNLYWYRQAAGRGLQLLFYSVGIGQISSEVPQNLSASRPQDRQFILSSKKLLLSDSGFYLCAWSGTGESPLHFGNGTRLTVT.

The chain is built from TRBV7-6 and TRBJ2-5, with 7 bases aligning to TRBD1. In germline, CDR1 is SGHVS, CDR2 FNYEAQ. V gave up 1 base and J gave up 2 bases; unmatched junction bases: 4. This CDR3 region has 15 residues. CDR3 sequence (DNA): TGTGCCAGCAGCTTAGGATCAGGGGGACAAGAGACCCAGTACTTC. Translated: CASSLGSGGQETQYF.

The CDR3 here is CAGRTSERTEQYF. CDR3 DNA: TGTGCCGGGAGGACTAGCGAGAGGACCGAGCAGTACTTC. The V call is TRBV2, the J call TRBJ2-7, with 9 positions matching TRBD2. J was trimmed by 6 bases and V by 11 bases; bases with no gene match: 11. CDR1 is SNHLY and CDR2 is FYNNEI in the germline V gene. This CDR3 contains 13 residues.

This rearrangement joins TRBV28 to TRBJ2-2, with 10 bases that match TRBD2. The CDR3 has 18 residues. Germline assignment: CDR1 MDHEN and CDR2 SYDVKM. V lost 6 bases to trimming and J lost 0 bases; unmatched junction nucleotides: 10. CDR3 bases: TGTGCCAGCAGGCCCCTGGCTAGCGGGAGATCGAACACCGGGGAGCTGTTTTTT. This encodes CASRPLASGRSNTGELFF.

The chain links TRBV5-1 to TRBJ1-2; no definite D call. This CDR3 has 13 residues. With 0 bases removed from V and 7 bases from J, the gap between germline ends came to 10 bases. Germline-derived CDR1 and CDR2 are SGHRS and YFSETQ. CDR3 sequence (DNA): TGCGCCAGCAGCTTGGCGCCGGGGAGTGGCTACACCTTC. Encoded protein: CASSLAPGSGYTF.

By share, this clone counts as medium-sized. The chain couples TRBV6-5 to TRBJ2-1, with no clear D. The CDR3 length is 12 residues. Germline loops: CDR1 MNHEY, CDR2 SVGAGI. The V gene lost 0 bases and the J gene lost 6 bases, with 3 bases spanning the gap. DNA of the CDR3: TGTGCCAGCAGTTACTCGAGCAATGAGCAGTTCTTC. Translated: CASSYSSNEQFF.

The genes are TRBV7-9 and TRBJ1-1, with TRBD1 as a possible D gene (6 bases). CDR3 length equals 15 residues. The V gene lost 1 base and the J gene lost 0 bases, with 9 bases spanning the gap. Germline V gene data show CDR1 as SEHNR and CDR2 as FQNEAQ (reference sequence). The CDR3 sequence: CASSLGTVMNTEAFF. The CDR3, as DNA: TGTGCCAGCAGCTTAGGGACAGTCATGAACACTGAAGCTTTCTTT.

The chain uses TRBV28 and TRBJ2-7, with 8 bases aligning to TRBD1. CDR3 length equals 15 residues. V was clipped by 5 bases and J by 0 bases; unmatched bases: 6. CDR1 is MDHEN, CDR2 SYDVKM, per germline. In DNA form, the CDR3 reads TGTGCCAGCAGTCCCGGGACAGGCTTCTCCTACGAGCAGTACTTC. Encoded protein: CASSPGTGFSYEQYF.

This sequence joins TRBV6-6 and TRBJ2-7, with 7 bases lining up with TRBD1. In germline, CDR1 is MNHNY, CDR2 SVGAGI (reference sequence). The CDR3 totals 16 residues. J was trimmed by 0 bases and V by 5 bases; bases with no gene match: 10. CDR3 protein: CASSPISTGDSYEQYF. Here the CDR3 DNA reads TGTGCCAGCAGTCCTATCTCCACAGGGGACTCCTACGAGCAGTACTTC.

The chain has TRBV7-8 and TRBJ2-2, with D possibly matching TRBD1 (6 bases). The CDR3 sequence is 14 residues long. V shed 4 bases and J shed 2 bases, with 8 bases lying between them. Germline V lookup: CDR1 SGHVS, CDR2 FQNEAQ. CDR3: CASSSDRNTGELFF. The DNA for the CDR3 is TGTGCCAGCAGCTCGGACAGAAACACCGGGGAGCTGTTTTTT. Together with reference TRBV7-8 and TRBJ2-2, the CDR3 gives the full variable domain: GAGVSQSPRYKVAKRGQDVALRCDPISGHVSLFWYQQALGQGPEFLTYFQNEAQLDKSGLPSDRFFAERPEGSVSTLKIQRTQQEDSAVYLCASSSDRNTGELFFGEGSRLTVL.

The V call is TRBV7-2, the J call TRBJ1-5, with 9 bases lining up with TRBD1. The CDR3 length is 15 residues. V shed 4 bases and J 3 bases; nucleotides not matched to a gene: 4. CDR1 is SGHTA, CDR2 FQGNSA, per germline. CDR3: CASSYGTGLNQPQHF. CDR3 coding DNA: TGTGCCAGCAGCTACGGGACAGGGCTCAATCAGCCCCAGCATTTT. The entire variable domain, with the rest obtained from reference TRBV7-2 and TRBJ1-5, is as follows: GAGVSQSPSNKVTEKGKDVELRCDPISGHTALYWYRQSLGQGLEFLIYFQGNSAPDKSGLPSDRFSAERTGGSVSTLTIQRTQQEDSAVYLCASSYGTGLNQPQHFGDGTRLSIL.

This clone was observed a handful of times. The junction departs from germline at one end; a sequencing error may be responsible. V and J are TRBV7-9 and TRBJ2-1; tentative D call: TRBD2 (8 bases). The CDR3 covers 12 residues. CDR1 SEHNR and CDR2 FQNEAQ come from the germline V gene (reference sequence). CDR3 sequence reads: CAWEGAGTRPLF. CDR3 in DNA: TGTGCCTGGGAGGGGGCAGGGACTAGGCCCCTCTTC.

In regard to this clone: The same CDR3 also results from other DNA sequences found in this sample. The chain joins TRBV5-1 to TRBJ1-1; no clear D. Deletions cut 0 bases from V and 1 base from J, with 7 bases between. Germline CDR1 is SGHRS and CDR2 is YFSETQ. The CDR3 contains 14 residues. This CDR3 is CASSLAPGNTEAFF. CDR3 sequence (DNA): TGCGCCAGCAGCTTGGCCCCGGGGAACACTGAAGCTTTCTTT.

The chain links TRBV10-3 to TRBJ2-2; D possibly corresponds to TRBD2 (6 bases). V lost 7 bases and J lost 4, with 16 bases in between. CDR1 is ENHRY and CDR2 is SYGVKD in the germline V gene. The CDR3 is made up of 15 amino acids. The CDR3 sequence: CAIKPEGEGTGELFF. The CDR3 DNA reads TGTGCCATCAAGCCGGAGGGAGAGGGCACCGGGGAGCTGTTTTTT.

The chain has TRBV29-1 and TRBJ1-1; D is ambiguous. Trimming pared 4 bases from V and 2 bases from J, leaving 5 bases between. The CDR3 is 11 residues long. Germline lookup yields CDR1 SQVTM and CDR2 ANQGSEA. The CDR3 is CSVVTNTEAFF. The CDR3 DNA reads TGCAGCGTTGTGACAAACACTGAAGCTTTCTTT.

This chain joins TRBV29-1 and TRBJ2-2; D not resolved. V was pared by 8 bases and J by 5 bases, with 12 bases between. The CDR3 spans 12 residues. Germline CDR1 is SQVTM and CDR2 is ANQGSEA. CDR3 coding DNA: TGCAGCTGGTCCCGAGGAACCGGGGAGCTGTTTTTT. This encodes CSWSRGTGELFF.